The 20 T cell receptor beta chains below all came from one sample that was sequenced in a study of shared clonotypes between healthy human individuals. The table came from immunoSEQ multiplex PCR; TCRdb's copy has only in-frame clones and leaves some out. Found here are 2 million to 2.5 million clones, 80% to 95% of them singletons; the top ten hold roughly 0.39%. The sequenced sample consisted of naive CD4+ T cells from PBMCs. The subset denotes: CD45RA+ positively selected. The receptors originated from a young man in good health. Some clones in this sample may be carry-over from other donors' samples.

CDR3 sequence reads: CASSQSRGKDLGANVLTF. The CDR3 region has the DNA TGCGCCAGCAGCCAAAGCAGGGGGAAGGATTTAGGTGCCAACGTCCTGACTTTC. The chain carries TRBV4-1 and TRBJ2-6; 7 bases are shared with TRBD1. Per germline, CDR1 MGHRA and CDR2 YSYEKL. J was trimmed by 7 bases and V by 2 bases; bases with no gene match: 14. The CDR3 spans 18 residues.

The chain couples TRBV29-1 to TRBJ2-5; D is undetermined. Trimming took off 4 bases at V and 4 bases at J, with 13 bases between the two ends. The CDR3 contains 13 residues. Germline CDR1 SQVTM, CDR2 ANQGSEA. The CDR3 is CSVGLTPGETQYF. In DNA, the CDR3 is TGCAGCGTTGGGCTCACACCCGGAGAGACCCAGTACTTC.

V is TRBV19 and J is TRBJ1-2, with D maybe TRBD1 (6 bases). There are 15 residues in the CDR3. CDR1 LNHDA and CDR2 SQIVND come from the germline V gene (reference sequence). The V end lost 4 bases, the J end lost 1 base, and 13 bases lay between the germline ends. The CDR3 region is CASSTSGVLNYGYTF. The CDR3 DNA sequence: TGTGCCAGTAGTACCTCAGGGGTCCTTAACTATGGCTACACCTTC.

The V call is TRBV27, the J call TRBJ2-4; no clear D gene. The CDR3 is 13 amino acids. CDR1 is MNHEY and CDR2 is SMNVEV in the germline V gene (reference sequence). V was clipped by 6 bases and J by 0 bases, with 6 bases between them. As DNA, the CDR3 is TGTGCCAGCAGAGCATTAGCCAAAAACATTCAGTACTTC. Translating gives CASRALAKNIQYF.

As concerns this clone: Within the sample, other DNA sequences also encode this same CDR3. V gene TRBV18 combines with J gene TRBJ2-1, with 8 bases identical to TRBD2. Trimming cost V 6 bases and J 5 bases; bases outside gene matches: 6. The CDR3 spans 14 residues. Germline V lookup: CDR1 KGHSH, CDR2 LQKENI. The DNA of the CDR3 is TGTGCCAGCTCCCGGGGGACTAGTGACAATGAGCAGTTCTTC. This translates into CASSRGTSDNEQFF.

As for this clone: Other DNA sequences in the same sample also yield this CDR3. The chain recombines TRBV6-1 with TRBJ2-7, with D unresolved. Trimming removed 0 bases from V and 4 bases from J, with 7 bases in between. The CDR3 is 13 residues long. Germline V gene sequence: CDR1 MNHNS, CDR2 SASEGT. The DNA of the CDR3 is TGTGCCAGCAGTGAAGCGCGTGGTTACGAGCAGTACTTC. As protein: CASSEARGYEQYF.

J is TRBJ2-7 and V is TRBV5-1; a possible D gene is TRBD1 (5 bases). Germline CDR1 is SGHRS and CDR2 is YFSETQ. Trimming pared 4 bases from V and 3 bases from J, leaving 14 bases between. The length of the CDR3 is 14 residues. DNA of the CDR3: TGCGCCAGCAGCCTGGGGCCAGTGATCTACGAGCAGTACTTC. As protein: CASSLGPVIYEQYF.

This chain links TRBV5-4 with TRBJ1-1; TRBD1 aligns across 7 bases. The CDR3 runs to 15 residues. Germline CDR1 SGHNT, CDR2 YYREEE (reference sequence). J gave up 4 bases and V 4 bases, and 10 bases lay outside the gene matches. CDR3 protein: CASSPSLGGGTEAFF. The CDR3 DNA follows: TGTGCCAGCAGCCCGTCTTTAGGGGGCGGCACTGAAGCTTTCTTT.

The V call is TRBV11-2, the J call TRBJ2-5; no firm D call. The germline gives CDR1 SGHAT, CDR2 FQNNGV. V was clipped by 1 base and J by 5 bases, with 11 bases between them. The CDR3 has 14 amino acids. CDR3 sequence: CASSLAGVDETQYF. The DNA of the CDR3 is TGTGCCAGCAGCTTAGCAGGCGTGGACGAGACCCAGTACTTC.

The chain couples TRBV19 to TRBJ1-4; 9 positions agree with TRBD1. The CDR3 consists of 19 residues. Germline CDR1 LNHDA, CDR2 SQIVND (reference sequence). The V segment lost 4 bases and the J segment 3 bases; nucleotides outside the gene matches: 15. This chain's CDR3 is CASSKRTGATLIPNEKLFF. CDR3 DNA sequence: TGTGCCAGTAGTAAGCGGACAGGGGCCACCCTGATTCCTAATGAAAAACTGTTTTTT. Full variable domain (remainder filled in from reference TRBV19 and TRBJ1-4): DGGITQSPKYLFRKEGQNVTLSCEQNLNHDAMYWYRQDPGQGLRLIYYSQIVNDFQKGDIAEGYSVSREKKESFPLTVTSAQKNPTAFYLCASSKRTGATLIPNEKLFFGSGTQLSVL.

This chain uses TRBV6-5 with TRBJ2-7; 10 bases agree with TRBD2. This CDR3 has 15 residues. Germline lookup yields CDR1 MNHEY and CDR2 SVGAGI. V gave up 5 bases and J gave up 3 bases; unmatched junction bases: 7. The CDR3 reads CASSVLAGMVYEQYF. CDR3 sequence (DNA): TGTGCCAGCAGTGTACTAGCGGGGATGGTCTACGAGCAGTACTTC.

CDR3: CASRIPGQDFNEQFF. DNA of the CDR3: TGTGCCAGCAGAATACCGGGACAGGACTTCAATGAGCAGTTCTTC. The chain couples TRBV28 to TRBJ2-1, with 8 bases matching TRBD1. V was pared by 6 bases and J by 6 bases, with 10 bases of the junction left unmatched. Germline CDR1 and CDR2: MDHEN and SYDVKM. This CDR3 comprises 15 residues.

V is TRBV21-1 and J is TRBJ1-5. TRBV21-1 is an annotated pseudogene. This CDR3 region has 12 residues. CDR3 bases: TGTGCCAGCAGCAATGCCGGGGATCTCGGGCATTTT. This codes for CASSNAGDLGHF.

V gene TRBV15 combines with J gene TRBJ1-5; D is perhaps TRBD1 (6 bases). CDR1 and CDR2 (germline): LNHNV, YYDKDF (reference sequence). The CDR3 is 16 amino acids. V dropped 1 base and J dropped 11 bases, with 21 bases sitting between them. This CDR3 reads CATSRAVARGNEAQHF. DNA for the CDR3: TGTGCCACCAGCAGAGCCGTTGCCAGGGGAAACGAGGCCCAGCATTTT.

Of note for this clone: The sample carries other DNA sequences with the same CDR3. This chain uses TRBV27 with TRBJ2-7; TRBD1 aligns across 8 bases. Germline V gene data show CDR1 as MNHEY and CDR2 as SMNVEV (reference sequence). The CDR3 loop spans 14 amino acids. V lost 6 bases, J lost 0 bases, and 4 bases stayed unmatched. CDR3 sequence (DNA): TGTGCCAGCAGCCGCGACAGGGGCTCCTACGAGCAGTACTTC. It is translated as CASSRDRGSYEQYF.

J is TRBJ1-4 and V is TRBV28; a weak D match, TRBD1 (6 bases). The CDR3 extends over 16 amino acids. V was trimmed by 2 bases and J by 8 bases, leaving 18 bases between them. Germline V CDR1 and CDR2: MDHEN, SYDVKM. The CDR3 DNA follows: TGTGCCAGCAGTTTACCGGGCGAGAGGGGGTGGGAAAAACTGTTTTTT. Its protein product is CASSLPGERGWEKLFF.

This clone was picked up one time. V gene TRBV4-1 combines with J gene TRBJ2-1, with D perhaps given as TRBD1 or TRBD2 (5 bases each). V dropped 4 bases and J dropped 5 bases, with 12 bases sitting between them. CDR3 length: 14 amino acids. Germline-derived CDR1 and CDR2 are MGHRA and YSYEKL. CDR3 protein: CASSLGVWDNEQFF. The CDR3 DNA reads as TGCGCCAGCAGCCTGGGGGTCTGGGACAATGAGCAGTTCTTC.

V is TRBV6-1 and J is TRBJ1-4, with a possible D match to TRBD1 (6 bases). The length of the CDR3 is 14 residues. Per the germline V gene, CDR1 is MNHNS and CDR2 is SASEGT. V lost 7 bases, J lost 5 bases, and 14 bases lay in between. Here the CDR3 reads CASTFWTENEKLFF. CDR3 nucleotides: TGTGCCAGCACTTTCTGGACAGAAAATGAAAAACTGTTTTTT.

The CDR3 here is CASSGLRGTDFTGELFF. CDR3 nucleotide sequence: TGTGCCAGCAGCGGTCTCAGGGGGACGGATTTCACCGGGGAGCTGTTTTTT. The chain joins TRBV11-1 to TRBJ2-2; TRBD1 aligns across 7 bases. CDR3 size: 17 residues. Germline-derived CDR1 and CDR2 are SGHAT and FQDESV (reference sequence). V dropped 5 bases and J dropped 4; count of bases not matched to a gene: 13.

This clone was detected once. V gene TRBV6-6 combines with J gene TRBJ1-5; 8 positions match TRBD1. CDR1 is MNHNY and CDR2 is SVGAGI in the germline V gene (reference sequence). V lost 3 bases, J lost 7 bases, and 8 bases stayed unmatched. The CDR3 runs to 15 residues. CDR3 sequence (DNA): TGTGCCAGCAGTTATGGGCAGGGGGCTTTCCAGCCCCAGCATTTT. It is translated as CASSYGQGAFQPQHF.